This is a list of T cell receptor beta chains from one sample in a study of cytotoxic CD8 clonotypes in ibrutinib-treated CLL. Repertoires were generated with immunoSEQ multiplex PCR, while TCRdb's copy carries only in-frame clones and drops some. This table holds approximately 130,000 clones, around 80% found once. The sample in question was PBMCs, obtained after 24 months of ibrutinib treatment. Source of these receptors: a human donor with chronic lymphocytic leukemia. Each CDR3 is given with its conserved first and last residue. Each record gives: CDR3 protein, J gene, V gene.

CDR3 protein: CAISESQQNQPQHF
J gene: TRBJ1-5
V gene: TRBV10-3

CDR3 protein: CASSPNRDSYNEQFF
J gene: TRBJ2-1
V gene: TRBV7-7

CDR3 protein: CASSRDGSSYEQYF
J gene: TRBJ2-7
V gene: TRBV2

CDR3 protein: CASSLSGQVLSYEQYF
J gene: TRBJ2-7
V gene: TRBV4-2

CDR3 protein: CASSLDGGGTEAFF
J gene: TRBJ1-1
V gene: TRBV11-3

CDR3 protein: CASSLNRDNWQPQHF
J gene: TRBJ1-5
V gene: TRBV7-2

CDR3 protein: CSAISNQPQHF
J gene: TRBJ1-5
V gene: TRBV20-1

CDR3 protein: CASSENPGHSPSFQPQHF
J gene: TRBJ1-5
V gene: TRBV19

CDR3 protein: CASSSGASTDTQYF
J gene: TRBJ2-3
V gene: TRBV7-2

CDR3 protein: CASSFTRGAYEQYF
J gene: TRBJ2-7
V gene: TRBV7-2

CDR3 protein: CASSLVVGLADTNTQYF
J gene: TRBJ2-3
V gene: TRBV7-2

CDR3 protein: CATGGSSYNSPLHF
J gene: TRBJ1-6
V gene: TRBV30

CDR3 protein: CASSERRQGMDGYTF
J gene: TRBJ1-2
V gene: TRBV5-1

CDR3 protein: CASSSAGGNYEQYF
J gene: TRBJ2-7
V gene: TRBV5-1

CDR3 protein: CASSSSGGEQYF
J gene: TRBJ2-7
V gene: TRBV5-1

CDR3 protein: CAISRRLGGGLTYEQYF
J gene: TRBJ2-7
V gene: TRBV10-3

CDR3 protein: CASSYVRGHNSPLHF
J gene: TRBJ1-6
V gene: TRBV6-5

CDR3 protein: CASSSSLRDYGYTF
J gene: TRBJ1-2
V gene: TRBV7-2

CDR3 protein: CASSGRTGGVGAFF
J gene: TRBJ1-1
V gene: TRBV5-1

CDR3 protein: CAWSTQGAGGYTF
J gene: TRBJ1-2
V gene: TRBV30

CDR3 protein: CASSPRGQTSSYNEQFF
J gene: TRBJ2-1
V gene: TRBV19

CDR3 protein: CASNETGSNTEAFF
J gene: TRBJ1-1
V gene: TRBV6-8

CDR3 protein: CASSSGDSVSPLHF
J gene: TRBJ1-6
V gene: TRBV6-5

CDR3 protein: CAWSRGGTSYEQYF
J gene: TRBJ2-7
V gene: TRBV30

CDR3 protein: CASSLEGYGYTF
J gene: TRBJ1-2
V gene: TRBV5-1

CDR3 protein: CASRRRLAGNAEQYF
J gene: TRBJ2-7
V gene: TRBV28

CDR3 protein: CASSIVGVLTGELFF
J gene: TRBJ2-2
V gene: TRBV19

CDR3 protein: CASSGQGAHQPQHF
J gene: TRBJ1-5
V gene: TRBV7-2

CDR3 protein: CASSPTQTQGGAYGYTF
J gene: TRBJ1-2
V gene: TRBV18

CDR3 protein: CASRVGQGLMNTEAFF
J gene: TRBJ1-1
V gene: TRBV5-1

CDR3 protein: CSAGILEKLFF
J gene: TRBJ1-4
V gene: TRBV20-1

CDR3 protein: CASSFENSPLHF
J gene: TRBJ1-6
V gene: TRBV11-2

CDR3 protein: CASSLPGHGTDTQYF
J gene: TRBJ2-3
V gene: TRBV28

CDR3 protein: CASSQSRNQPQHF
J gene: TRBJ1-5
V gene: TRBV27

CDR3 protein: CASSPSGGGQPQHF
J gene: TRBJ1-5
V gene: TRBV18

CDR3 protein: CASSIGGTGRGGYTF
J gene: TRBJ1-2
V gene: TRBV19

CDR3 protein: CASSQGAGAPYEQYF
J gene: TRBJ2-7
V gene: TRBV4-1

CDR3 protein: CASSQDSSGADTQYF
J gene: TRBJ2-3
V gene: TRBV4-3

CDR3 protein: CASSSRGEETQYF
J gene: TRBJ2-5
V gene: TRBV6-5

CDR3 protein: CASSVDGDTEAFF
J gene: TRBJ1-1
V gene: TRBV9

CDR3 protein: CASSSDRAGTEAFF
J gene: TRBJ1-1
V gene: TRBV5-4

CDR3 protein: CSAGLLAVNEQFF
J gene: TRBJ2-1
V gene: TRBV29-1

CDR3 protein: CASSSQGTPGGYGYTF
J gene: TRBJ1-2
V gene: TRBV19

CDR3 protein: CASSGQGSSYEQYF
J gene: TRBJ2-7
V gene: TRBV19